The next 3 T cell receptor beta chains were all read from a single sample in a study of control samples from healthy donors and cancer patients. Sequenced by immunoSEQ multiplex PCR; TCRdb stores in-frame clones only, minus some. The repertoire holds 110,000 to 150,000 clones, with about nine tenths as singletons. The sample consisted of blood. The receptors come from a woman in her 30s in good health.

V and J are TRBV12-5 and TRBJ2-2, with 11 bases aligning to TRBD2. This CDR3 is built from 16 residues. The germline V gene encodes CDR1 LGHNT and CDR2 FRNRAP. V lost 6 bases to trimming and J lost 1 base; unmatched junction nucleotides: 4. CDR3 nucleotides: TGTGCTAGTGGCTGGGGGACTAGCGGGAACACCGGGGAGCTGTTTTTT. Translating gives CASGWGTSGNTGELFF.

In DNA form, the CDR3 reads TGCGCCAGCAGCCCTTCGCCGACAACTAATGAAAAACTGTTTTTT. Translation gives CASSPSPTTNEKLFF. The V call is TRBV5-1, the J call TRBJ1-4; D unclear. CDR1 is SGHRS, CDR2 YFSETQ, per germline. Trimming stripped 4 bases from V and 0 bases from J, with 10 bases between. The CDR3 totals 15 residues.

This sequence joins TRBV2 and TRBJ2-1; perhaps TRBD2 as D (6 bases). Germline assignment: CDR1 SNHLY and CDR2 FYNNEI. The length of the CDR3 is 15 residues. V lost 7 bases to trimming and J lost 2 bases, with 15 bases between them. The DNA of the CDR3 is TGTGCCAGCACGATAGGGCGGGGACCCTACAATGAGCAGTTCTTC. The encoded protein is CASTIGRGPYNEQFF. The full variable domain, with the rest looked up from reference TRBV2 and TRBJ2-1, is EPEVTQTPSHQVTQMGQEVILRCVPISNHLYFYWYRQILGQKVEFLVSFYNNEISEKSEIFDDQFSVERPDGSNFTLKIRSTKLEDSAMYFCASTIGRGPYNEQFFGPGTRLTVL.